This T cell receptor (beta chain) stems from a study of shared clonotypes between healthy human individuals. The study's findings and limits: What naive subsets generally showed was a larger estimated richness than memory subsets showed. Clonotype sharing across several donors was observed for around 4.5% of naive CD4 clonotypes.

Repertoires were generated with immunoSEQ multiplex PCR, while TCRdb's copy carries only in-frame clones and drops some. The sample holds about 1,900,000 clones; approximately 94% are singletons and the top ten take 0.95% to 1.5%. Concerning this clone: Antigen specificity is unknown.

Selected positively for CCR7 and CD45RO-negative, naive CD8 cells excluded terminally differentiated effector memory CD45RA+ cells. Donors comprised healthy HIV-negative adults lacking recent acute infections or vaccinations. Each donor was a Caucasian adult residing in Nashville, Tennessee. The receptor was derived from a man younger than 35 in good health. The sample taken for sequencing was naive CD8+ T cells sorted from blood.

The CDR3 DNA reads TGTGCCAGCAGTTACAGGGCGGACTCTAACTATGGCTACACCTTC. Translating gives CASSYRADSNYGYTF. The genes are TRBV6-5 and TRBJ1-2; D not resolved. Trimming took off 2 bases at V and 0 bases at J, with 10 bases between the two ends. Germline V gene data show CDR1 as MNHEY and CDR2 as SVGAGI. CDR3 length: 15 amino acids.